Following are 30 T cell receptor beta chains from one sample sequenced in a study of PD-1 blockade in mismatch repair-deficient tumors. TCRdb's copy holds only in-frame clones and misses some; the assay was immunoSEQ multiplex PCR. The data show 100,000 to 150,000 clones, 86% seen once. The sample here was peripheral blood, taken 44 weeks after starting pembrolizumab. The origin of the receptors is an adult with mismatch repair-deficient cancer.

This clone was observed once. This chain links TRBV13 with TRBJ2-7, with D possibly being TRBD1 (5 bases). The CDR3 covers 15 residues. The V end lost 5 bases, the J end lost 5 bases, and 19 bases lay between the germline ends. CDR1 and CDR2 (germline): PRHDT, FYEKMQ (reference sequence). CDR3 DNA: TGTGCCAGCAGCCCTCAGGAAGGGGTCATCGACGAGCAGTACTTC. Residues: CASSPQEGVIDEQYF.

The rearrangement uses TRBV6-1 and TRBJ1-1; 7 bases are shared with TRBD1. V trimming: 4 bases; J trimming: 4 bases; junction bases outside the gene matches: 9. Per germline, CDR1 MNHNS and CDR2 SASEGT. This CDR3 has 15 residues. The CDR3 is CASSGVQGVGTEAFF. The CDR3, as DNA: TGTGCCAGCAGTGGCGTCCAGGGGGTGGGCACTGAAGCTTTCTTT.

The chain has TRBV29-1 and TRBJ2-5; D is undetermined. This CDR3 comprises 11 residues. In germline, CDR1 is SQVTM, CDR2 ANQGSEA. V dropped 5 bases and J dropped 4 bases, with 8 bases sitting between them. CDR3 sequence: CSVPTPETQYF. Written as DNA, the CDR3 is TGCAGCGTTCCAACCCCAGAGACCCAGTACTTC. The full variable domain, rest sourced from reference TRBV29-1 and TRBJ2-5, is SAVISQKPSRDICQRGTSLTIQCQVDSQVTMMFWYRQQPGQSLTLIATANQGSEATYESGFVIDKFPISRPNLTFSTLTVSNMSPEDSSIYLCSVPTPETQYFGPGTRLLVL.

The chain links TRBV7-2 to TRBJ2-3, with D hard to call. Between the trimmed V and J ends, which lost 2 bases and 7 bases, there was a span of 16 bases. The germline V gene has CDR1 SGHTA and CDR2 FQGNSA. The CDR3 spans 15 residues. CDR3 DNA sequence: TGTGCCAGCAGCTTATCTGCGGACGGAACTAATACGCAGTATTTT. It is translated as CASSLSADGTNTQYF. The variable domain in full, completed from reference TRBV7-2 and TRBJ2-3, reads GAGVSQSPSNKVTEKGKDVELRCDPISGHTALYWYRQSLGQGLEFLIYFQGNSAPDKSGLPSDRFSAERTGGSVSTLTIQRTQQEDSAVYLCASSLSADGTNTQYFGPGTRLTVL.

The chain uses TRBV11-2 and TRBJ2-1; D is unclear. Germline values: CDR1 SGHAT, CDR2 FQNNGV. CDR3 length equals 12 residues. V was trimmed by 6 bases and J by 11 bases, leaving 14 bases between them. The chain's CDR3 is CASSLSAEQQFF. CDR3 sequence (DNA): TGTGCCAGCAGTCTTTCCGCAGAACAGCAGTTCTTC.

This rearrangement joins TRBV9 to TRBJ2-7; 7 nucleotides match TRBD2. Germline trimming cut 2 bases from V and 3 bases from J; bases unmatched to any gene: 11. The CDR3 sequence is 16 residues long. The V gene's germline CDR1 is SGDLS and CDR2 YYNGEE. This CDR3 is CASSVEASGGNYEQYF. The CDR3 nucleotides are TGTGCCAGCAGCGTCGAAGCTAGCGGCGGTAACTACGAGCAGTACTTC.

CDR3 region: CASSEASRSRSYEQYF. Here the CDR3 DNA reads TGTGCCAGCAGTGAAGCGTCGCGCAGTCGCTCCTACGAGCAGTACTTC. The rearrangement joins TRBV6-1 to TRBJ2-7; D is ambiguous. This CDR3 is 16 amino acids long. Per the germline V gene, CDR1 is MNHNS and CDR2 is SASEGT. V lost 0 bases and J 0 bases, leaving 12 bases between the germline ends.

The genes are TRBV27 and TRBJ1-1; D is perhaps TRBD1 (6 bases). The CDR3 runs 16 residues. V dropped 4 bases and J dropped 0 bases, with 15 bases sitting between them. Per germline, CDR1 MNHEY and CDR2 SMNVEV (reference sequence). Here the CDR3 DNA reads TGTGCCAGCAGTTGGGGGGGGGCTTTGTTGAACACTGAAGCTTTCTTT. As protein: CASSWGGALLNTEAFF.

The gene calls are TRBV6-1 and TRBJ1-5; TRBD1 matches at 8 bases. After removal of 4 bases from V and 7 bases from J, the junction contained 9 bases not matched to a gene. Germline V gene sequence: CDR1 MNHNS, CDR2 SASEGT. This CDR3 is built from 15 residues. CDR3 protein: CASSGNRGIGQPQHF. The CDR3 coding sequence is TGTGCCAGCAGTGGAAACAGGGGGATCGGACAGCCCCAGCATTTT.

The chain combines TRBV2 with TRBJ2-7; D unresolved. The V end was cut by 6 bases, the J end by 0 bases, with 18 bases between. In germline, CDR1 is SNHLY, CDR2 FYNNEI. CDR3 length: 16 amino acids. The chain's CDR3 is CASSVWKQRSSYEQYF. For the CDR3, the DNA is TGTGCCAGCAGCGTCTGGAAACAGCGCAGCTCCTACGAGCAGTACTTC. The variable domain in full, completed from reference TRBV2 and TRBJ2-7, reads EPEVTQTPSHQVTQMGQEVILRCVPISNHLYFYWYRQILGQKVEFLVSFYNNEISEKSEIFDDQFSVERPDGSNFTLKIRSTKLEDSAMYFCASSVWKQRSSYEQYFGPGTRLTVT.

The chain uses TRBV5-4 and TRBJ2-7, with unresolved D. Germline assignment: CDR1 SGHNT and CDR2 YYREEE (reference sequence). The CDR3 is 12 residues long. The V and J ends lost 0 bases and 7 bases respectively, with 8 bases between them. The CDR3: CASSLGPAEQYF. The CDR3 nucleotides are TGTGCCAGCAGCTTGGGGCCCGCTGAGCAGTACTTC.

The CDR3 DNA sequence: TGTGCCAGCAGTTTATCACCTAGCGGGAGGCTCGAGCAGTACTTC. Residues: CASSLSPSGRLEQYF. The chain joins TRBV27 to TRBJ2-7; 11 nucleotides align to TRBD2. The CDR3 length is 15 residues. Germline CDR1 reads MNHEY; CDR2 reads SMNVEV (reference sequence). The V and J ends lost 0 bases and 6 bases, in that order; junction bases with no gene match: 4.

The chain carries TRBV4-2 and TRBJ2-7, with D uncertain. Germline CDR1 reads LGHNA; CDR2 reads YNFKEQ. V dropped 3 bases and J dropped 4 bases, with 13 bases sitting between them. The CDR3 is 14 residues long. CDR3 in DNA: TGTGCCAGCAGCCAGGCCCTCTCGGTATACGAGCAGTACTTC. This translates into CASSQALSVYEQYF.

The gene calls are TRBV11-1 and TRBJ2-7, with 9 bases that match TRBD1. Germline V gene sequence: CDR1 SGHAT, CDR2 FQDESV (reference sequence). The CDR3 loop spans 14 amino acids. The ends lost 3 bases at V and 5 bases at J; junction bases unmatched: 5. CDR3 sequence reads: CASSFRDRVDEQYF. The CDR3 coding sequence is TGTGCCAGCAGCTTCCGGGACAGGGTCGACGAGCAGTACTTC.

The chain joins TRBV5-4 to TRBJ1-4; the D gene is possibly TRBD1 (6 bases). V was trimmed by 4 bases and J by 8 bases, leaving 12 bases between them. This CDR3 comprises 13 residues. CDR1 and CDR2 (germline): SGHNT, YYREEE (reference sequence). The CDR3 region has the DNA TGTGCCAGCAGCCTTGGAGGGACAGAAAAACTGTTTTTT. Its protein is CASSLGGTEKLFF.

Comment on this clone: This sample also contains other DNA sequences that code for the same CDR3. J is TRBJ2-1 and V is TRBV27, with D possibly TRBD1 on 6 matching bases. CDR1 MNHEY and CDR2 SMNVEV come from the germline V gene (reference sequence). Trimming pared 6 bases from V and 5 bases from J, leaving 14 bases between. This CDR3 has 14 amino acids. The DNA of the CDR3 is TGTGCCAGCAGGTGGGATAGGGGGAACAATGAGCAGTTCTTC. It translates to CASRWDRGNNEQFF.

This clone occurred once. The rearrangement uses TRBV7-6 and TRBJ1-3, with TRBD1 matching 9 bases. Unmatched junction bases numbered 12, after V lost 3 bases and J lost 6 bases. The CDR3 length is 17 residues. Germline-derived CDR1 and CDR2 are SGHVS and FNYEAQ. In DNA, the CDR3 is TGTGCCAGCAGCTTGAACCGACCGGGACAGGGACTAAACACCATATATTTT. Encoded protein: CASSLNRPGQGLNTIYF.

The chain has TRBV6-5 and TRBJ2-7; D is undetermined. V was clipped by 9 bases and J by 2 bases, with 11 bases between them. The CDR3 contains 12 residues. Germline lookup yields CDR1 MNHEY and CDR2 SVGAGI. The DNA of the CDR3 is TGTGCCAGTAATGACGGTACCTACGAGCAGTACTTC. Its protein is CASNDGTYEQYF.

This clone has just a few counts. The chain has TRBV7-2 and TRBJ2-7; D gene ambiguous. Between the trimmed V and J ends, which lost 5 bases and 0 bases, there was a span of 2 bases. This CDR3 has 11 amino acids. CDR1 is SGHTA and CDR2 is FQGNSA in the germline V gene. CDR3 region: CASSGSYEQYF. CDR3 DNA sequence: TGTGCCAGCAGCGGCTCCTACGAGCAGTACTTC.

The chain has TRBV7-6 and TRBJ2-5; D may be TRBD2 (5 bases). Germline V gene lookup returns CDR1 SGHVS and CDR2 FNYEAQ. The V end lost 5 bases, the J end lost 4 bases, and 14 bases lay between the germline ends. This CDR3 comprises 14 residues. In nucleotides, the CDR3 is TGTGCCAGCAGCCCCGGACTTTACGTAGAGACCCAGTACTTC. Its protein is CASSPGLYVETQYF.

In this sample, this clone turned up once. The chain employs TRBV5-8 and TRBJ2-5; D is unresolved. The CDR3 is 12 amino acids. V was clipped by 2 bases and J by 4 bases, with 6 bases between them. Germline values: CDR1 SGHTS, CDR2 YDEGEE. Here the CDR3 reads CASSFTRETQYF. The CDR3 region has the DNA TGTGCCAGCAGCTTTACCAGAGAGACCCAGTACTTC.

The V gene is TRBV19, the J gene TRBJ2-1, with D possibly being TRBD1 or TRBD2 (5 bases each). The CDR3 length is 17 residues. CDR1 is LNHDA, CDR2 SQIVND, per germline (reference sequence). V dropped 0 bases and J dropped 7 bases, with 19 bases sitting between them. This chain's CDR3 is CASSIDRSLGVRNEQFF. CDR3 sequence (DNA): TGTGCCAGTAGTATAGATCGGTCGCTGGGGGTGCGAAATGAGCAGTTCTTC.

The chain employs TRBV28 and TRBJ2-7; D may match TRBD1 or TRBD2 (5 bases each). The CDR3 length is 17 residues. CDR1 and CDR2 (germline): MDHEN, SYDVKM. Trimming stripped 5 bases from V and 5 bases from J, with 25 bases between. CDR3 sequence reads: CASSPKWGPHTSNEQYF. The CDR3 DNA reads TGTGCCAGCAGTCCCAAGTGGGGACCCCATACATCCAACGAGCAGTACTTC.

This clone occurred once. The chain couples TRBV28 to TRBJ1-2; 7 positions match TRBD1. Germline trimming cut 2 bases from V and 8 bases from J; bases unmatched to any gene: 5. CDR1 and CDR2 from the germline V gene are MDHEN and SYDVKM. The CDR3 length is 13 residues. The CDR3 spells CASSLDRVRGYTF. The CDR3 DNA follows: TGTGCCAGCAGTTTAGACAGGGTACGAGGCTACACCTTC.

This clone was picked up one time. The rearrangement links TRBV30 to TRBJ1-5; 9 bases are a match to TRBD1. Germline assignment: CDR1 GTSNPN and CDR2 SVGIG (reference sequence). The V gene end was trimmed by 0 bases and the J gene end by 0 bases; junction bases not matched to a gene: 12. The length of the CDR3 is 19 residues. The CDR3 loop reads CAWSVTGTGRTYSNQPQHF. Here the CDR3 DNA reads TGTGCCTGGAGTGTTACCGGGACAGGGAGAACTTATAGCAATCAGCCCCAGCATTTT.

This clone was seen a few times. This chain joins TRBV4-1 and TRBJ2-7, with D uncertain. Germline V gives CDR1 MGHRA, CDR2 YSYEKL. CDR3 length equals 15 residues. Trimming removed 2 bases from V and 0 bases from J, with 11 bases in between. CDR3 residues: CASSQLLSDSYEQYF. DNA for the CDR3: TGCGCCAGCAGCCAACTCCTCTCGGACTCCTACGAGCAGTACTTC.

The chain recombines TRBV28 with TRBJ2-7; 8 positions agree with TRBD2. Losses at the gene ends were 5 bases for V and 5 bases for J; bases not matched to a gene: 11. Germline V gene sequence: CDR1 MDHEN, CDR2 SYDVKM. This CDR3 is 15 amino acids long. CDR3 region: CASSPYRAGVNEQYF. The CDR3 DNA follows: TGTGCCAGCAGTCCCTATCGAGCGGGAGTAAACGAGCAGTACTTC.

V gene TRBV4-1 combines with J gene TRBJ2-1; TRBD2 matches at 11 bases. CDR1 is MGHRA and CDR2 is YSYEKL in the germline V gene. The length of the CDR3 is 20 residues. Unmatched junction bases numbered 16, after V lost 4 bases and J lost 2 bases. The CDR3 nucleotides read TGCGCCAGCAGCCCGGGAGGAGGTGGGACTAGCGGTCTGGCCTACAATGAGCAGTTCTTC. This encodes CASSPGGGGTSGLAYNEQFF.

The chain employs TRBV6-1 and TRBJ1-1; D gene ambiguous. V gave up 3 bases and J gave up 6 bases, with 11 bases separating them. The CDR3 length is 13 residues. Germline V gene sequence: CDR1 MNHNS, CDR2 SASEGT. The CDR3 here is CASSDGLTAEAFF. In DNA form, the CDR3 reads TGTGCCAGCAGTGATGGGCTAACGGCTGAAGCTTTCTTT.

A single count supports this clone. The genes are TRBV7-9 and TRBJ1-1, with 7 bases identical to TRBD1. Germline values: CDR1 SEHNR, CDR2 FQNEAQ (reference sequence). The CDR3 contains 14 residues. With V trimmed by 2 bases and J by 3 bases, 3 bases remained unmatched. CDR3 loop: CASSLWDRDTEAFF. The CDR3 DNA is TGTGCCAGCAGCTTATGGGACAGAGACACTGAAGCTTTCTTT.